This paragraph covers one TCR beta chain sequence. Which antigen it targets is not known. Base quality data are lacking; no much larger clone is found one base away. V is reduced by 7 bases and J by 4 bases, leaving a spacing of 13 bases between them. The germline V gene gives CDR1 as KGHSY and CDR2 as FQNENV. The CDR3 goes from the cysteine to the phenylalanine over 13 residues. Of the read, only the CDR3 DNA is kept; its 39 bases are in frame from base 1. The trial excluded patients who had a history of autoimmune disease or were on systemic immunosuppression. In every dose cohort, peripheral blood was drawn for TCR sequencing at baseline, cycle 4 day 1, and cycle 7 day 1. The samples were drawn from a first-in-human, open-label, multicenter phase I dose-escalation trial of ivuxolimab. Adults with locally advanced or metastatic head and neck squamous cell, hepatocellular, melanoma or renal cell carcinoma were enrolled in the trial. Before TCR sequencing, CD4+ T cells and CD8+ T cells from peripheral blood were sorted into separate populations.

To sequence the TCRbeta CDR3 region, genomic DNA was isolated from the sorted cells. The immunoSEQ Assay was used to sequence the TCRbeta CDR3 regions. TCRdb obtained this table from immuneACCESS and retained in-frame rearrangements with V and J assigned. These tables miss some clones; where compared with another copy, unresolved V genes account for less than half of the shortfall, and the remainder is unexplained. The sample includes approximately 80,000 clones, with roughly nine tenths observed a single time. About 0.2% of the sample belongs to the ten largest clones. The data stem from a study of OX40 agonist ivuxolimab in advanced cancers. For the study in its entirety: Ivuxolimab, which targeted the costimulatory receptor OX40 (CD134), was an agonistic, fully human IgG2 monoclonal antibody. Patients were allowed to have had prior anti-PD-1, anti-PD-L1 or anti-CTLA-4 therapy, and 40% of the dose-escalation patients had been treated with checkpoint inhibitors. In the dose-escalation cohort, approximately 82% of patients were male, and the mean age was 60 years with a range of roughly 23 to 79. Three dose-escalation patients achieved partial responses, one with hepatocellular carcinoma and two with cutaneous melanoma. Peripheral TCRbeta sequencing aimed to test whether ivuxolimab altered TCR sequence diversity and caused clonal T-cell expansion. Of the roughly 50 dose-escalation patients, hepatocellular carcinoma was present in about 20, melanoma in roughly 15, renal cell carcinoma in 9 and head and neck cancer in 9. Intravenous ivuxolimab was administered to patients every 2 weeks at six dose levels: 0.01, 0.1, 0.3, 1.5, 3 and 10 mg/kg. The paper covers the monotherapy dose-escalation part of the phase I ivuxolimab trial, which included N ≈ 57 patients.

General study outcomes and caveats: In the 0.1-3.0 mg/kg groups, partial responders were among the patients with the lowest normalized peripheral clonal expansion, particularly in CD8+ T cells. After ivuxolimab, CD8+ T cells had more expanded clones than CD4+ T cells on average. Clonal expansion of both CD4+ and CD8+ blood T cells was observed from baseline to week 6 at doses 0.1 to 3.0 mg/kg. The antigen specificity of the peripheral T cells that underwent clonal expansion was not determined. Low levels of normalized T-cell clonal expansion were also seen in some nonresponding patients.

The receptor chain draws on TRBV16 and TRBJ1-2; 5 matching bases give a weak D call of TRBD1. Sequenced material: CD4+ or CD8+ T cells sorted from blood, taken in a trial of the OX40 agonist ivuxolimab. This receptor was obtained from an adult with an advanced solid tumor such as melanoma, head and neck, liver or kidney cancer. The nucleotides are TGTGCCAGCACCGTTTTGGGGGGCTATGGCTACACCTTC. It encodes CASTVLGGYGYTF.